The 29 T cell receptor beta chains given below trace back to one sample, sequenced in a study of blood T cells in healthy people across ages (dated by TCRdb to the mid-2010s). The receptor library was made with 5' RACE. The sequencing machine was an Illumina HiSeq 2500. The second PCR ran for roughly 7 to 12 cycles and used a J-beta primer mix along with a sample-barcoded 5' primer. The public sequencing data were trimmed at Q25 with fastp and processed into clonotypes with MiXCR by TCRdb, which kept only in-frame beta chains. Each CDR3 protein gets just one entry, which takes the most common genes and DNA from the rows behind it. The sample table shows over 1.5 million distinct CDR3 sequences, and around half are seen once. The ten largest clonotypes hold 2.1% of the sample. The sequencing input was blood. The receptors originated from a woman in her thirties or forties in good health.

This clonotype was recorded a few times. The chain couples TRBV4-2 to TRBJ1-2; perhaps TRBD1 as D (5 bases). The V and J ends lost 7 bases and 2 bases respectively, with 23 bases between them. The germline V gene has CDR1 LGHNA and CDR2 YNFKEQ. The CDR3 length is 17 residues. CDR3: CASKKDGGRDVNYGYTF. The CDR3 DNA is TGTGCCAGCAAAAAAGACGGGGGAAGGGACGTAAACTATGGCTACACCTTC.

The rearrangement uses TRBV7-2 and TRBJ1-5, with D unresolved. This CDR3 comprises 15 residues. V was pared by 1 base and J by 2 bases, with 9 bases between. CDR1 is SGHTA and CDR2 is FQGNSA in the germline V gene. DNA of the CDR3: TGTGCCAGCAGCTTAGAGGCAGAGGGCAATCAGCCCCAGCATTTT. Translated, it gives CASSLEAEGNQPQHF. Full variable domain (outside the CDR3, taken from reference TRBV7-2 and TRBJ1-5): GAGVSQSPSNKVTEKGKDVELRCDPISGHTALYWYRQSLGQGLEFLIYFQGNSAPDKSGLPSDRFSAERTGGSVSTLTIQRTQQEDSAVYLCASSLEAEGNQPQHFGDGTRLSIL.

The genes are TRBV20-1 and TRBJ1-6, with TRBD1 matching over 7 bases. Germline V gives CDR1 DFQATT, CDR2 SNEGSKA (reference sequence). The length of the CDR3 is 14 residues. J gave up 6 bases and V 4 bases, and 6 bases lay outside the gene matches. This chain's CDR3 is CSATWTGVNSPLHF. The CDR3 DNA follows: TGCAGTGCTACCTGGACAGGAGTTAATTCACCCCTCCACTTT.

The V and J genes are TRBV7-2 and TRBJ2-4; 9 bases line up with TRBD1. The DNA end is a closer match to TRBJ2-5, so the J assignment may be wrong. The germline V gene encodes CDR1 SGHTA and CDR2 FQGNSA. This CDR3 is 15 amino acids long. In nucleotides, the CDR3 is TGTGCCAGCAGCTTAGAGGGGACAGGGAGGAAGACCCAGTACTTC. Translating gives CASSLEGTGRKTQYF.

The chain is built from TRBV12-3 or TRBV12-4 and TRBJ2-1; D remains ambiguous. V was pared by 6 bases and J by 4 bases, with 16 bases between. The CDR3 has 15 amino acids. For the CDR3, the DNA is TGTGCCAGCAGCCGTAGCCAGGACCGTTACAATGAGCAGTTCTTC. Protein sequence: CASSRSQDRYNEQFF.

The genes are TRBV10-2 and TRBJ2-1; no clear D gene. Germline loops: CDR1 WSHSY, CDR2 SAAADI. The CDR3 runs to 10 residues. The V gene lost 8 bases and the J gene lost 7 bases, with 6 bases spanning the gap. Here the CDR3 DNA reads TGCGCCAGCCTCAATAATGAGCAGTTCTTC. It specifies CASLNNEQFF.

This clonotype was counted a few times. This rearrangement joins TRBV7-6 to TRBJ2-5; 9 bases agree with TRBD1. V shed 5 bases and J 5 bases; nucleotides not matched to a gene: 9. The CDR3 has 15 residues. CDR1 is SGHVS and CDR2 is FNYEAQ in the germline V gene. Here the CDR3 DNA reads TGTGCCAGCAGCCCCGGGACAGGGAGTATCGAGACCCAGTACTTC. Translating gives CASSPGTGSIETQYF.

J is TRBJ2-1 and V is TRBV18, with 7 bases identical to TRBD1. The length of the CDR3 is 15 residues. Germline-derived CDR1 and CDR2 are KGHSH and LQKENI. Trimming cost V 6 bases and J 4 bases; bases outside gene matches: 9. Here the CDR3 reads CASSRTGTAYNEQFF. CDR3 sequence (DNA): TGTGCCAGCTCCCGCACCGGGACAGCTTACAATGAGCAGTTCTTC.

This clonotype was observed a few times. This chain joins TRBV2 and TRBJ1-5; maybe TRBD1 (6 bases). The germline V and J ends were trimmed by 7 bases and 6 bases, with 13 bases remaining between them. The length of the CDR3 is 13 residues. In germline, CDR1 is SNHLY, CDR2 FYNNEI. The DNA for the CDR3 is TGTGCCAGCAATCCTGGGACAACTCAGCCCCAGCATTTT. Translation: CASNPGTTQPQHF.

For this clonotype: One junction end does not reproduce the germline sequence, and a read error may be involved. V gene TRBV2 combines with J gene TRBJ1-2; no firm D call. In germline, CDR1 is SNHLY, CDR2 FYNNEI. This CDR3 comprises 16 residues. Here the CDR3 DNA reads TGTGCCAGCAGTGACTTCCGGACCCTCAAGTTGAGTGGCTACACCTTT. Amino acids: CASSDFRTLKLSGYTF.

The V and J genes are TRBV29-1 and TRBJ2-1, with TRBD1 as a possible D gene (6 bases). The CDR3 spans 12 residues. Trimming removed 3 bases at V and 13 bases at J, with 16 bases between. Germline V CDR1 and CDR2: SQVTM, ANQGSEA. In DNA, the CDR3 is TGCAGCGTTGAGGGGAAGGGGGAGACCCAGTTCTTC. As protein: CSVEGKGETQFF.

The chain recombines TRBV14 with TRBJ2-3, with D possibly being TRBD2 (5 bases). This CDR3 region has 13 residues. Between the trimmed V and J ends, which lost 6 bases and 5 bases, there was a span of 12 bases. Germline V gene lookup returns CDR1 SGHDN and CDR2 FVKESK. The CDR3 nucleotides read TGTGCCAGCAGACTCCCCGAGGGAGATACGCAGTATTTT. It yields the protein CASRLPEGDTQYF. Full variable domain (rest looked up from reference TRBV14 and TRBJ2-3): EAGVTQFPSHSVIEKGQTVTLRCDPISGHDNLYWYRRVMGKEIKFLLHFVKESKQDESGMPNNRFLAERTGGTYSTLKVQPAELEDSGVYFCASRLPEGDTQYFGPGTRLTVL.

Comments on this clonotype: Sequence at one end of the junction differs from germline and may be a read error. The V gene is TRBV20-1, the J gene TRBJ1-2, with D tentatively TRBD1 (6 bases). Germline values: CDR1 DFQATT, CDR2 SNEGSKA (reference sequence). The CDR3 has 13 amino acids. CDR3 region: CSTREGGSYGYTF. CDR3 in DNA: TGCAGTACTAGAGAGGGGGGCAGCTATGGCTACACCTTC.

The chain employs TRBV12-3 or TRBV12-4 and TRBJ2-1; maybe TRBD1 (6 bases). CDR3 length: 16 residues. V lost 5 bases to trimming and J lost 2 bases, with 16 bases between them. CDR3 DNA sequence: TGTGCCAGCAGTCTCCGCCAGGGGATCCCCTACAATGAGCAGTTCTTC. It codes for CASSLRQGIPYNEQFF.

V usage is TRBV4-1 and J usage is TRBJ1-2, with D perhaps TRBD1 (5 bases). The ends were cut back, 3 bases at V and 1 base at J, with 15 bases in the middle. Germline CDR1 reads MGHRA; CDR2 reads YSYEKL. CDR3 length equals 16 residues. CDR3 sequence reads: CASSHGPAGLNYGYTF. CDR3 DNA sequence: TGCGCCAGCAGCCACGGTCCGGCAGGGCTTAACTATGGCTACACCTTC.

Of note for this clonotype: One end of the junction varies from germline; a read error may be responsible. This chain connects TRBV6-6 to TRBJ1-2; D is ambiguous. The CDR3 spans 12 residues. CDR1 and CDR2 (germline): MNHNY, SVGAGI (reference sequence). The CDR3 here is CASSHLTYGHTF. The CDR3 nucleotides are TGTGCCAGCAGCCACTTAACGTATGGCCACACCTTC.

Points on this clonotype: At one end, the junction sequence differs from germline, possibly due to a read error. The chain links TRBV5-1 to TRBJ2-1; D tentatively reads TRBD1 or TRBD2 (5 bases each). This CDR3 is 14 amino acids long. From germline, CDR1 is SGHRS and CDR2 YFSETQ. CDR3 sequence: CASAPGTSNNEQFF. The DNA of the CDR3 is TGCGCCAGCGCGCCTGGGACCTCCAACAATGAGCAGTTCTTC.

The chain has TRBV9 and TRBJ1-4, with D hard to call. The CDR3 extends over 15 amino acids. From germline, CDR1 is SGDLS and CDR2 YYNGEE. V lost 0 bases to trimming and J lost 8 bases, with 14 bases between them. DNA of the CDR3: TGTGCCAGCAGCGTAGACCCCGCCTCTTGGGAAAAACTGTTTTTT. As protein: CASSVDPASWEKLFF.

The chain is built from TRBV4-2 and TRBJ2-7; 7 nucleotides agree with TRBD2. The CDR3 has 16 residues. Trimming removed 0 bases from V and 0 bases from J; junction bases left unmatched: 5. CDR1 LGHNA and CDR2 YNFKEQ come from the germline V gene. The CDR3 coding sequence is TGTGCCAGCAGCCAAGAGTCGGGGGGAAACTCCTACGAGCAGTACTTC. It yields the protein CASSQESGGNSYEQYF.

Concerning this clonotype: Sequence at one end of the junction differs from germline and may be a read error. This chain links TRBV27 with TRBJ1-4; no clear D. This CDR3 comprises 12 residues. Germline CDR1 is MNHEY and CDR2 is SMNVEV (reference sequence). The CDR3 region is CASSLSNEKLFF. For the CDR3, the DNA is TGTGCCAGCAGTCTATCTAATGAAAAACTGTTTTTT.

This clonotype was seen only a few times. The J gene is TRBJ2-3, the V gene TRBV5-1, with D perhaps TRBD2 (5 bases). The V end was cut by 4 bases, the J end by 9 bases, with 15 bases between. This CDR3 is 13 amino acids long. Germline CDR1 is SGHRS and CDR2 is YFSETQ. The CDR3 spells CASSARTGKTQYF. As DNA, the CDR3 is TGCGCCAGCAGCGCCAGGACCGGGAAGACGCAGTATTTT.

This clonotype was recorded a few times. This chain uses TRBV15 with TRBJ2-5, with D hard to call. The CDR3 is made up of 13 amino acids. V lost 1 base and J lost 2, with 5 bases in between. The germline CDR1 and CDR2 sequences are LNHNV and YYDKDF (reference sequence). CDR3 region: CATSRALQETQYF. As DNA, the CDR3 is TGTGCCACCAGCAGAGCCCTTCAAGAGACCCAGTACTTC. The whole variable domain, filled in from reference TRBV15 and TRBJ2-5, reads DAMVIQNPRYQVTQFGKPVTLSCSQTLNHNVMYWYQQKSSQAPKLLFHYYDKDFNNEADTPDNFQSRRPNTSFCFLDIRSPGLGDTAMYLCATSRALQETQYFGPGTRLLVL.

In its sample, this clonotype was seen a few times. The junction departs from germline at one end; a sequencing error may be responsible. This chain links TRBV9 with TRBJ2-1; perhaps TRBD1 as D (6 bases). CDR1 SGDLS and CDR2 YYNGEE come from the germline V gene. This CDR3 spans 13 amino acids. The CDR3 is CASSVAGGGEQFF. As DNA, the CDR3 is TGTGCCAGCAGCGTAGCTGGGGGCGGCGAGCAGTTCTTT.

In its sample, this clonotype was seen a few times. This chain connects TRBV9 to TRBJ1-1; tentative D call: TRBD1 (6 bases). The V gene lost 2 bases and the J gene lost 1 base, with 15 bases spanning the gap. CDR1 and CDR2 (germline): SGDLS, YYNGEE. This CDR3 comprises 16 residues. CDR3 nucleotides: TGTGCCAGCAGCGTGGCGTGGTTGGGGGCGAACACTGAAGCTTTCTTT. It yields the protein CASSVAWLGANTEAFF.

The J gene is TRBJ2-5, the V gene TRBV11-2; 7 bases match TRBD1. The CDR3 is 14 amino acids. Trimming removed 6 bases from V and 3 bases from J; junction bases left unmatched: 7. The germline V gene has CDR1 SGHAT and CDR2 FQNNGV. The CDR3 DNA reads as TGTGCCAGCAGTGGAAGGGGGACAGAAGAGACCCAGTACTTC. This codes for CASSGRGTEETQYF.

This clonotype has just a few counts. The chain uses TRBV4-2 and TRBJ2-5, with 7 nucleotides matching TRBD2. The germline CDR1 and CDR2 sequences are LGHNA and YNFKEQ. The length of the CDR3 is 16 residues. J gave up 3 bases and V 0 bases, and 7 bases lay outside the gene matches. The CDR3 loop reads CASSQDPGLPKETQYF. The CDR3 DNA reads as TGTGCCAGCAGCCAAGACCCGGGACTACCCAAAGAGACCCAGTACTTC.

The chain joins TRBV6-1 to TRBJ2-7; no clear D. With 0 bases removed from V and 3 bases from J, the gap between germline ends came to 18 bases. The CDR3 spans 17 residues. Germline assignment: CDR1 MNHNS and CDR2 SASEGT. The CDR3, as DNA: TGTGCCAGCAGTGAAGCGATAAGCCAGGCGTTATACTACGAGCAGTACTTC. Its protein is CASSEAISQALYYEQYF.

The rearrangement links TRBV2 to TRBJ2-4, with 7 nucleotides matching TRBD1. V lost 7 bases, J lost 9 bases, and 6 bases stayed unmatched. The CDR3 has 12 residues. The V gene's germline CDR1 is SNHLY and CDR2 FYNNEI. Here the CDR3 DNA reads TGTGCCAGCACTTCAGGGGGTGGCATTCAGTACTTC. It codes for CASTSGGGIQYF.

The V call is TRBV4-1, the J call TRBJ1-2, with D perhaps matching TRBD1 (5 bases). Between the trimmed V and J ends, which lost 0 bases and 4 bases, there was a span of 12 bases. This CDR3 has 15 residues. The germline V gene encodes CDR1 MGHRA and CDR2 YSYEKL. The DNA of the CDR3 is TGCGCCAGCAGCCAAGAAACGGGACGGGTCTATGGCTACACCTTC. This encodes CASSQETGRVYGYTF.